A selection of T cell receptor beta chains follows, all from one sample in a study of blood T cell repertoires in COVID-19. Clones were read by immunoSEQ multiplex PCR, and TCRdb kept only the in-frame ones, dropping some. The table has more than 85,000 clones, 70% to 85% seen once. The sample consisted of peripheral blood. The receptors shown here come from a woman between 55 and 75 years old with acute or convalescent COVID-19. The CDR3 runs from the conserved cysteine through the conserved F or W. A D gene is named only where the DNA matches it firmly. Size is omitted from some rows. Given values are once, few, many or a class for expanded clones.

TRBV18	.	TRBJ2-2	TRBD1	TGTGCCAGCTCACCGATACAGGGGCCCCTAAACACCGGGGAGCTGTTTTTT	CASSPIQGPLNTGELFF
TRBV30	many	TRBJ2-5	.	TGTGCCTGGAGTGTACGGGAGATGGAGACCCAGTACTTC	CAWSVREMETQYF
TRBV7-9	.	TRBJ1-1	.	TGTGCCAGCAGCCCCGAGCCGAACACTGAAGCTTTCTTT	CASSPEPNTEAFF
TRBV4-3	few	TRBJ2-2	.	TGCGCCAGCAGCCAAGAAGGTCTAGCGTTAGCCGGGGAGCTGTTTTTT	CASSQEGLALAGELFF
TRBV7-2	once	TRBJ2-6	.	TGTGCCAGCAGCTCCCGCCCGGGCTCTGGGGCCAACGTCCTGACTTTC	CASSSRPGSGANVLTF
TRBV2	.	TRBJ2-5	TRBD1	TGTGCCAGCAGTGAATTGTTGGGACAGGGTCAAGAGACCCAGTACTTC	CASSELLGQGQETQYF
TRBV9	.	TRBJ1-4	TRBD1	TGTGCCAGCAGCTCCGGGGACAGTAATGAAAAACTGTTTTTT	CASSSGDSNEKLFF
TRBV10-3	few	TRBJ2-1	.	TGTGCCATAAAGGGGCCGGAGCTCAATGAGCAGTTCTTC	CAIKGPELNEQFF
TRBV12-3/TRBV12-4	.	TRBJ1-1	.	TGTGCCAGCAGTACTAACACTGAAGCTTTCTTT	CASSTNTEAFF
TRBV12-2	.	TRBJ1-1	.	TGTGCAAGTCGCTTTATGACAGACACTGAAGCTTTCTTT	CASRFMTDTEAFF
TRBV11-2	.	TRBJ2-3	.	TGTGCCAGCAGCCCCATGGGAGCTAGCACAGATACGCAGTATTTT	CASSPMGASTDTQYF
TRBV24-1	.	TRBJ2-1	TRBD1	TGTGCCACCAGGACCTCCGGGACAGCAAACAATGAGCAGTTCTTC	CATRTSGTANNEQFF
TRBV5-1	.	TRBJ1-4	.	TGCGCCACCTCCCCGGGAACGGGAAATGAAAAACTGTTTTTT	CATSPGTGNEKLFF
TRBV7-9	.	TRBJ1-1	TRBD1	TGTGCCAGCAGCCGGGACAGGTGGAACACTGAAGCTTTCTTT	CASSRDRWNTEAFF
TRBV9	.	TRBJ2-5	TRBD2	TGTGCCAGCAGCCGAAGCGGGGGCTTAGAGACCCAGTACTTC	CASSRSGGLETQYF
TRBV5-5	.	TRBJ1-1	.	TGTGCCAGCAGCTCCTCCGGGGGGAACACTGAAGCTTTCTTT	CASSSSGGNTEAFF